This entry describes one TCR beta chain. The authors prepared the TCRbeta library with unique molecular identifiers. TCRdb recomputed calls from the PCR reads with MiXCR, one row per CDR3 protein. The sample contains tens of thousands of distinct CDR3 sequences, about 50% of which appear only once. This sample was taken from a study of T-cell reconstitution after alpha-beta-depleted transplantation in children. The germline V gene encodes CDR1 DFQATT and CDR2 SNEGSKA (reference sequence). V shed 7 bases, J shed 4 bases, and the junction held 4 bases outside the gene matches. The CDR3 totals 13 residues.

This chain links TRBV20-1 with TRBJ2-1; 10 bases agree with TRBD2. The sample consisted of peripheral blood, taken before TCRalphabeta/CD19-depleted stem cell transplant. The sequence came from a boy younger than two with SCID, due to receive a stem cell transplant. The CDR3 reads CSGLAGAYNEQFF. DNA for the CDR3: TGCAGTGGCCTAGCGGGGGCATACAATGAGCAGTTCTTC.